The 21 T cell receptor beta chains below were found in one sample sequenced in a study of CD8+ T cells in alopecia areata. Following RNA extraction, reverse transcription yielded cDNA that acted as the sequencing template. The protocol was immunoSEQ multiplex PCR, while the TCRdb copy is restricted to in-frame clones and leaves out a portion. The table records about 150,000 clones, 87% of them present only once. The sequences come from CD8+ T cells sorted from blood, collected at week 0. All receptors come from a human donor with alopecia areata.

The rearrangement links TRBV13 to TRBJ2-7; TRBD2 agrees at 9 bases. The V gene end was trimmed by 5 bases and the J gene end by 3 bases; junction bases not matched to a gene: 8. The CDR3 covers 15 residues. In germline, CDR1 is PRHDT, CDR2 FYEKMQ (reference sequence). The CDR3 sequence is CASSPSTSGHYEQYF. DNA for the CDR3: TGTGCCAGCAGCCCCTCGACTAGCGGACACTACGAGCAGTACTTC. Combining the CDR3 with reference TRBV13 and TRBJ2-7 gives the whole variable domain AAGVIQSPRHLIKEKRETATLKCYPIPRHDTVYWYQQGPGQDPQFLISFYEKMQSDKGSIPDRFSAQQFSDYHSELNMSSLELGDSALYFCASSPSTSGHYEQYFGPGTRLTVT.

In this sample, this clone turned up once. The CDR3 DNA reads as TGTGCCAGCAGCTTATTGGCAGGCGACACTGAAGCTTTCTTT. This encodes CASSLLAGDTEAFF. The chain employs TRBV7-2 and TRBJ1-1; unclear D gene. The CDR3 is 14 amino acids. Germline loops: CDR1 SGHTA, CDR2 FQGNSA. V was trimmed by 2 bases and J by 3 bases, leaving 10 bases between them.

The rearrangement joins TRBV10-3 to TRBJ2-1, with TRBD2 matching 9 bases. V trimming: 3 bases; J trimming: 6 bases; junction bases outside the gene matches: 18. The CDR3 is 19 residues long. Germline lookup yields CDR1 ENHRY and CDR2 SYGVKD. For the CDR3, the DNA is TGTGCCATCAGTGAAGGGTATAGCGGGAGCGCACTCTGGGGCAATGAGCAGTTCTTC. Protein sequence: CAISEGYSGSALWGNEQFF.

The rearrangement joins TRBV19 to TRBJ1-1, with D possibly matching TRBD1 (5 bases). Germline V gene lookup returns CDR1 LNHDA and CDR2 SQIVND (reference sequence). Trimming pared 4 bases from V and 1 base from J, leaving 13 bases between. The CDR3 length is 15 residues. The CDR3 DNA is TGTGCCAGTAGTAGACGGGACCCTCCGAACACTGAAGCTTTCTTT. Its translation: CASSRRDPPNTEAFF.

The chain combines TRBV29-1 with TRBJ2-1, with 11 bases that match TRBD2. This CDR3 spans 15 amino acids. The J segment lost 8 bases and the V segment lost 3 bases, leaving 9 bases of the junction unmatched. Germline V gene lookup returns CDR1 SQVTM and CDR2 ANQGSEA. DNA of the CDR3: TGCAGCGTTGATAGGGGTAGCGGGGGGGCCGATGAGCAGTTCTTC. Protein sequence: CSVDRGSGGADEQFF.

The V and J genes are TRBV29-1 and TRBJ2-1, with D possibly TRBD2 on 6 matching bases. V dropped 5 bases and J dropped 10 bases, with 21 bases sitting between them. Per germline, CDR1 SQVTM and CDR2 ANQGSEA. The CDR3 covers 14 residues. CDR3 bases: TGCAGCGTTCCCCCGGGGGTTGGCGGGGACGAGCAGTTCTTC. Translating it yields CSVPPGVGGDEQFF.

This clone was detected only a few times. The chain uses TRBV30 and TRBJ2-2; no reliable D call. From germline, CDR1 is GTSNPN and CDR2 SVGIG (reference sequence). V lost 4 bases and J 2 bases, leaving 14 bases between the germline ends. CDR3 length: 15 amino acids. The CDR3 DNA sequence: TGTGCCTGGACATTTTCCTCAGCCAACACCGGGGAGCTGTTTTTT. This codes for CAWTFSSANTGELFF.

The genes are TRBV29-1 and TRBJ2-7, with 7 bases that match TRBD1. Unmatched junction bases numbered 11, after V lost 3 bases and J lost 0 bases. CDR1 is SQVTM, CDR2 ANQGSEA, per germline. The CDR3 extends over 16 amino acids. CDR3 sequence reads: CSVEVHQTGSSYEQYF. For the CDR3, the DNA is TGCAGCGTTGAGGTCCACCAGACAGGGTCCTCCTACGAGCAGTACTTC.

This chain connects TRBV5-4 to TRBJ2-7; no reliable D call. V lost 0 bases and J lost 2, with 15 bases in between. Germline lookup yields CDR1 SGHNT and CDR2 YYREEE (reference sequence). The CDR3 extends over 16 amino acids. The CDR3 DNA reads TGTGCCAGCAGCTTGGGGTTGGAACGGAGACCCTACGAGCAGTACTTC. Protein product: CASSLGLERRPYEQYF.

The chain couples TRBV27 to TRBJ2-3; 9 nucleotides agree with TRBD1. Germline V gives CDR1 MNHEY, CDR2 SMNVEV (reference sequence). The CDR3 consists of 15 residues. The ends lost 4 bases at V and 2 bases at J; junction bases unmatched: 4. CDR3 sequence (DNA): TGTGCCAGCAGTTACAGGGGGCGCAACACAGATACGCAGTATTTT. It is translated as CASSYRGRNTDTQYF.

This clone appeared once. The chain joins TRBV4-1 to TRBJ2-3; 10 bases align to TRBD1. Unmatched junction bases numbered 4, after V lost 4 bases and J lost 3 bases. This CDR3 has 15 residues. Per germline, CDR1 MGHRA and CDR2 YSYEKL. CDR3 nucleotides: TGCGCCAGCAGCCTGACAGGGGGCAAGACAGATACGCAGTATTTT. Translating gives CASSLTGGKTDTQYF.

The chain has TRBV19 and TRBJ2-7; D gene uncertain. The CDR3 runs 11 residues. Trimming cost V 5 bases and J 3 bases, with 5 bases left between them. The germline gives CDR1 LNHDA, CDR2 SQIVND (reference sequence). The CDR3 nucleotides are TGTGCCAGTAGTGTTGGCTACGAGCAGTACTTC. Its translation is CASSVGYEQYF.

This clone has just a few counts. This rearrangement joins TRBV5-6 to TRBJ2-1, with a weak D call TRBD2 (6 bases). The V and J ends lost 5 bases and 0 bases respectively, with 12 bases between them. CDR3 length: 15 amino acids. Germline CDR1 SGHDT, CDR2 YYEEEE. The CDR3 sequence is CASRDRGSSYNEQFF. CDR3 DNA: TGTGCCAGCAGGGATCGGGGGAGCTCCTACAATGAGCAGTTCTTC.

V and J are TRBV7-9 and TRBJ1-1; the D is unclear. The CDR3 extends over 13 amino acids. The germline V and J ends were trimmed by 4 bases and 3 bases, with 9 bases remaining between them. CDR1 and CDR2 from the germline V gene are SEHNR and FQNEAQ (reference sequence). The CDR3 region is CASSSLSHTEAFF. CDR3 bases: TGTGCCAGCAGCTCCCTCAGCCACACTGAAGCTTTCTTT.

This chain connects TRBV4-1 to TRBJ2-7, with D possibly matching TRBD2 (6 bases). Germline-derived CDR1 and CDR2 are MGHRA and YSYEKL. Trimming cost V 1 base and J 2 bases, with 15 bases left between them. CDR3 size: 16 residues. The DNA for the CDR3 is TGCGCCAGCAGCCAAGTCTTTGGAGGGGAGACCTACGAGCAGTACTTC. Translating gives CASSQVFGGETYEQYF.

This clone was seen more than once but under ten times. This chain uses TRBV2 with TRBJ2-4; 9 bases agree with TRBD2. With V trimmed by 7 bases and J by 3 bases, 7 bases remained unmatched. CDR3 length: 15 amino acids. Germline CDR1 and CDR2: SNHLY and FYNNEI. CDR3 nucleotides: TGTGCCAGCACACGGCGGGGGGGGAGCAAAAACATTCAGTACTTC. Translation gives CASTRRGGSKNIQYF.

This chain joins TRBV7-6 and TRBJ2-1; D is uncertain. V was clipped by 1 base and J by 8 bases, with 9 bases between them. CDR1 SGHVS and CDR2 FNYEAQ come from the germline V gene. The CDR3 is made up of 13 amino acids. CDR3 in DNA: TGTGCCAGCAGCTTAGGCCGTGGGGATGAGCAGTTCTTC. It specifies CASSLGRGDEQFF.

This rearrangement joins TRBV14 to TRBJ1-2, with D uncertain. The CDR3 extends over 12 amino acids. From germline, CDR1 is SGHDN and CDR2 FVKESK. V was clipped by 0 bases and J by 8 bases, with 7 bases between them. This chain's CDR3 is CASSQEMWGYTF. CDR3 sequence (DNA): TGTGCCAGCAGCCAAGAGATGTGGGGCTACACCTTC.

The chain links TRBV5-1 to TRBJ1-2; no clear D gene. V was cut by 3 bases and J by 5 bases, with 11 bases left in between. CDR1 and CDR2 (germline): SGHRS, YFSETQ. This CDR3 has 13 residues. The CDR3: CASSSPGIYGYTF. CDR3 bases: TGCGCCAGCAGCTCCCCAGGTATTTATGGCTACACCTTC.

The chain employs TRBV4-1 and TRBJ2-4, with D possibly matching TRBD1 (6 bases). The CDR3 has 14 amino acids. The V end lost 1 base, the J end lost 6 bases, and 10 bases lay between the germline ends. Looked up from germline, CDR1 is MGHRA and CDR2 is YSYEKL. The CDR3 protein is CASSQVGGLNIQYF. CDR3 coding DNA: TGCGCCAGCAGCCAAGTTGGGGGCTTAAACATTCAGTACTTC.

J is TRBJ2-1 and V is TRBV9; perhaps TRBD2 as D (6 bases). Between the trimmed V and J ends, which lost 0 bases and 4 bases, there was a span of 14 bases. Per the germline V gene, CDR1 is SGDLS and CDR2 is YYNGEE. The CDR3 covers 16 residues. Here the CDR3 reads CASSVEVSGVYNEQFF. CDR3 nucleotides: TGTGCCAGCAGCGTAGAGGTCTCGGGGGTATACAATGAGCAGTTCTTC.